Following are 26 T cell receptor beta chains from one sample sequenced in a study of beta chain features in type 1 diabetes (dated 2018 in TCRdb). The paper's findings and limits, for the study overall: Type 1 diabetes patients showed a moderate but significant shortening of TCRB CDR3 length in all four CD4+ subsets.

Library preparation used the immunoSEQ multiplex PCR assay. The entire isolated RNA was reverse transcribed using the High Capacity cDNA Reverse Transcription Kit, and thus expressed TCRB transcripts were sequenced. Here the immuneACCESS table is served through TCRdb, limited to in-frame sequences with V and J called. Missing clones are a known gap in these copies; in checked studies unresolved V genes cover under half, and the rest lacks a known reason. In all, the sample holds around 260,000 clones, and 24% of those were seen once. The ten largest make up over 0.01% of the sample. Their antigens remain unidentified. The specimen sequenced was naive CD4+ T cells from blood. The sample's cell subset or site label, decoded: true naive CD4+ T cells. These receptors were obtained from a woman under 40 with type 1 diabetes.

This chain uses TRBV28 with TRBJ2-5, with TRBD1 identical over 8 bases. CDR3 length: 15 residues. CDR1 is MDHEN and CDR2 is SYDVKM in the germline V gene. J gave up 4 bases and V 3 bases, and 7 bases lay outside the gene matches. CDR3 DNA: TGTGCCAGCAGTTTCCAGGGGGCGAGGGGAGAGACCCAGTACTTC. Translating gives CASSFQGARGETQYF.

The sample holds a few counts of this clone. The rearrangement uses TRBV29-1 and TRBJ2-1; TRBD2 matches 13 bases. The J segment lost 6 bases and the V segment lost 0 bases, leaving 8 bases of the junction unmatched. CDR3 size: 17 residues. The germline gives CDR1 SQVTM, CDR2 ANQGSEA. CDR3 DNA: TGCAGCGTTGAAGAATGGATAACTAGCGGGAGGGCCAATGAGCAGTTCTTC. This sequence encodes CSVEEWITSGRANEQFF.

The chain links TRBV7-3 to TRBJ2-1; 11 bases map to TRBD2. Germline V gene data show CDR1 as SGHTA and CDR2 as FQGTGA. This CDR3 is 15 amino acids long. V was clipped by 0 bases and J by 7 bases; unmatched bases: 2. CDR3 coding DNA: TGTGCCAGCAGCTTAACACTAGCGGGAGTAAATGAGCAGTTCTTC. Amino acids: CASSLTLAGVNEQFF.

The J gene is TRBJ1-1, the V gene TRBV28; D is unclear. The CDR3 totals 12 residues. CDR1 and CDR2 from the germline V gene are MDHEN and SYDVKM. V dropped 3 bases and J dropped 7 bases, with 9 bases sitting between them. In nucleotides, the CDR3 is TGTGCCAGCAGTTTTTCGTTGAGTGAAGCTTTCTTT. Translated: CASSFSLSEAFF.

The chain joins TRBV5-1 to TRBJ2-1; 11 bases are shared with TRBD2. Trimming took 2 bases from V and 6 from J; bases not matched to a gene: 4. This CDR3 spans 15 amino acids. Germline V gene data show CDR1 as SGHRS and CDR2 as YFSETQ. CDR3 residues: CASSFWLAGGNEQFF. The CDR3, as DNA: TGCGCCAGCAGCTTTTGGCTAGCGGGAGGCAATGAGCAGTTCTTC.

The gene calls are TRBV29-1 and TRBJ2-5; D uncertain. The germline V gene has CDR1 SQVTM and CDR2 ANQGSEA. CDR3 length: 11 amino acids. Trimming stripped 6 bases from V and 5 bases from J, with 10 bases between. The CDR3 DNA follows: TGCAGCGTCAGAGGAGCGGAGACCCAGTACTTC. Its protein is CSVRGAETQYF.

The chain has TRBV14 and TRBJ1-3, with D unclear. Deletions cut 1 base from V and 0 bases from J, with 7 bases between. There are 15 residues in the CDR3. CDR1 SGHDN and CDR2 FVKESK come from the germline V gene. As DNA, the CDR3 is TGTGCCAGCAGCCAAGCCCCCCACTCTGGAAACACCATATATTTT. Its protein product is CASSQAPHSGNTIYF.

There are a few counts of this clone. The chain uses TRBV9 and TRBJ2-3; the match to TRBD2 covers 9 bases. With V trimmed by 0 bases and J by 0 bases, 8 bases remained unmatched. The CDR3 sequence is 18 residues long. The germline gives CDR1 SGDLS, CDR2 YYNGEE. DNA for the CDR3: TGTGCCAGCAGCGTAGGACTAGCGGCAGTACCTAGCACAGATACGCAGTATTTT. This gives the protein CASSVGLAAVPSTDTQYF.

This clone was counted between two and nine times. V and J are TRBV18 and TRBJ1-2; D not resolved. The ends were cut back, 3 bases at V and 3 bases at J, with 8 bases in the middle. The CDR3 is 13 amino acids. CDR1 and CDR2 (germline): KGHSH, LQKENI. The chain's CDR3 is CASSPSEDYGYTF. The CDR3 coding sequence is TGTGCCAGCTCACCGTCAGAGGACTATGGCTACACCTTC.

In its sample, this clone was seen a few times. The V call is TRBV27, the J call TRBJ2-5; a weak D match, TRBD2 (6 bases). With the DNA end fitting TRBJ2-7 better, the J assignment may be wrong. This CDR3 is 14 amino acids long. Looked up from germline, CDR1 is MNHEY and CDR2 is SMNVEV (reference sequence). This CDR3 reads CASSLFGSSYEQYF. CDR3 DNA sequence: TGTGCCAGCAGTTTATTCGGGAGCTCCTACGAGCAGTACTTC.

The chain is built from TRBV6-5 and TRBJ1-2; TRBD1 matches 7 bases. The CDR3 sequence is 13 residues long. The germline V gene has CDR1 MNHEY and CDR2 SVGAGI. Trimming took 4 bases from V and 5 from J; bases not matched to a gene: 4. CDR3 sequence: CASSSGQAYGYTF. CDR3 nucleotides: TGTGCCAGCAGTTCCGGACAGGCGTATGGCTACACCTTC.

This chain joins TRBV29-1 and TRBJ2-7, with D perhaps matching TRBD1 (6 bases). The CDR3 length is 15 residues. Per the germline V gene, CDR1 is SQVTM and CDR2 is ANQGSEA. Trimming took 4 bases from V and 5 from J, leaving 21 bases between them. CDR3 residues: CSVVGPYRVGNEQYF. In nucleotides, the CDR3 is TGCAGCGTTGTCGGCCCTTACAGGGTAGGTAACGAGCAGTACTTC.

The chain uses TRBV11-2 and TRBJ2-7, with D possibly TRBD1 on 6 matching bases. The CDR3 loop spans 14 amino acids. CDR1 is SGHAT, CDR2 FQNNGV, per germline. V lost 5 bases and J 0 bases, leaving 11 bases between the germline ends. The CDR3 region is CASSPDRTSYEQYF. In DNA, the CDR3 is TGTGCCAGCAGCCCAGACAGGACCTCCTACGAGCAGTACTTC.

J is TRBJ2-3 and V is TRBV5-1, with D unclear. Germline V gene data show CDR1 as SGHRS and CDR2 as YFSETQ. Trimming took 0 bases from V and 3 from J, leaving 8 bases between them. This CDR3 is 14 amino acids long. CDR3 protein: CASSLGGPTDTQYF. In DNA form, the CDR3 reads TGCGCCAGCAGCTTGGGAGGTCCGACAGATACGCAGTATTTT. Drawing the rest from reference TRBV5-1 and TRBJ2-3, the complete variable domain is KAGVTQTPRYLIKTRGQQVTLSCSPISGHRSVSWYQQTPGQGLQFLFEYFSETQRNKGNFPGRFSGRQFSNSRSEMNVSTLELGDSALYLCASSLGGPTDTQYFGPGTRLTVL.

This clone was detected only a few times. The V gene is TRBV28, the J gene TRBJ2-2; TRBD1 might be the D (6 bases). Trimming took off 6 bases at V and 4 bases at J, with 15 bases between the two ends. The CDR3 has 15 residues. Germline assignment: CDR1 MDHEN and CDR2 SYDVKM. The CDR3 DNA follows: TGTGCCAGCAGCTGGGGCAGGGGCGGCACCGGGGAGCTGTTTTTT. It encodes CASSWGRGGTGELFF.

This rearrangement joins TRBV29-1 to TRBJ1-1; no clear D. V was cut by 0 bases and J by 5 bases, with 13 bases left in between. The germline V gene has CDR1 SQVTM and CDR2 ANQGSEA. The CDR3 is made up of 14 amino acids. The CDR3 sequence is CSVEDLGSGTEAFF. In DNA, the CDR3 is TGCAGCGTTGAAGATCTAGGGTCGGGGACTGAAGCTTTCTTT.

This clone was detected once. CDR3 sequence: CASSPTSASYEQYF. CDR3 in DNA: TGTGCCAGCAGTCCGACTAGCGCGAGCTACGAGCAGTACTTC. The rearrangement links TRBV28 to TRBJ2-7; 8 bases agree with TRBD2. Trimming cost V 5 bases and J 3 bases; bases outside gene matches: 6. The germline V gene has CDR1 MDHEN and CDR2 SYDVKM. The CDR3 length is 14 residues. The whole variable domain, remainder taken from reference TRBV28 and TRBJ2-7, is DVKVTQSSRYLVKRTGEKVFLECVQDMDHENMFWYRQDPGLGLRLIYFSYDVKMKEKGDIPEGYSVSREKKERFSLILESASTNQTSMYLCASSPTSASYEQYFGPGTRLTVT.

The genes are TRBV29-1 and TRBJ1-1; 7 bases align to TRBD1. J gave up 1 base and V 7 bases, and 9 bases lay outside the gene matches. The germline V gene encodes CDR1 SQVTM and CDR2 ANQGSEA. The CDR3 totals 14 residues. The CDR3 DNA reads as TGCAGCGGCTTCGACAGGGCCCGGAACACTGAAGCTTTCTTT. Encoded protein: CSGFDRARNTEAFF.

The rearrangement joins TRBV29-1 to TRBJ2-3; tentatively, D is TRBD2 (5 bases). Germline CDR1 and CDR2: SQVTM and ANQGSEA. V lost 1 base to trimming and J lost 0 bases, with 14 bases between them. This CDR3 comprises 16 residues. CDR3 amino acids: CSVEGPGGGSTDTQYF. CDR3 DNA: TGCAGCGTTGAAGGCCCGGGTGGCGGGAGCACAGATACGCAGTATTTT.

CDR3: CSVEVGQYTGELFF. CDR3 coding DNA: TGCAGCGTTGAAGTTGGGCAGTACACCGGGGAGCTGTTTTTT. The chain couples TRBV29-1 to TRBJ2-2; D remains ambiguous. V was clipped by 1 base and J by 3 bases, with 9 bases between them. Germline CDR1 SQVTM, CDR2 ANQGSEA. This CDR3 comprises 14 residues.

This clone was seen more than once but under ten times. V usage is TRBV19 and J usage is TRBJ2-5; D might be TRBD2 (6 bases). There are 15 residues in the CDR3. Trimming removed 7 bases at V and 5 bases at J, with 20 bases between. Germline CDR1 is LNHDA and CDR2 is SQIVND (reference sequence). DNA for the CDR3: TGTGCCAGTATTCCCGAGGAGCGGGCACGGGAGACCCAGTACTTC. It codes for CASIPEERARETQYF. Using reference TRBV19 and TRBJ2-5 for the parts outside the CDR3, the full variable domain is DGGITQSPKYLFRKEGQNVTLSCEQNLNHDAMYWYRQDPGQGLRLIYYSQIVNDFQKGDIAEGYSVSREKKESFPLTVTSAQKNPTAFYLCASIPEERARETQYFGPGTRLLVL.

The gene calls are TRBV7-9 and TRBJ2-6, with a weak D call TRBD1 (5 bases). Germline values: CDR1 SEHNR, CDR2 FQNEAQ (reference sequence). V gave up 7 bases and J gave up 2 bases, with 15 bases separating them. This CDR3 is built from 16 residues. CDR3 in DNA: TGTGCCAGCAACGAATGGGGCAGGGCTGGGGCCAACGTCCTGACTTTC. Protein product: CASNEWGRAGANVLTF.

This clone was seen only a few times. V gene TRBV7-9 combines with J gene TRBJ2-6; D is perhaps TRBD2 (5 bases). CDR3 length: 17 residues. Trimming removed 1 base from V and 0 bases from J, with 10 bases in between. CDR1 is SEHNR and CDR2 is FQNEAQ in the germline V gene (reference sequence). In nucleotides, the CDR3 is TGTGCCAGCAGCTTAGGTGTAGACTACTCTGGGGCCAACGTCCTGACTTTC. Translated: CASSLGVDYSGANVLTF.

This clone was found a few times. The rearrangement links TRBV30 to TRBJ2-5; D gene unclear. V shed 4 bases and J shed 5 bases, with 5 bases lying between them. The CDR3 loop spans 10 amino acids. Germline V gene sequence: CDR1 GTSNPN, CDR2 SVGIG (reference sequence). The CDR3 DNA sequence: TGTGCCTGGATGGAGGAGACCCAGTACTTC. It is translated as CAWMEETQYF. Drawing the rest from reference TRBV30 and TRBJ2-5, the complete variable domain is SQTIHQWPATLVQPVGSPLSLECTVEGTSNPNLYWYRQAAGRGLQLLFYSVGIGQISSEVPQNLSASRPQDRQFILSSKKLLLSDSGFYLCAWMEETQYFGPGTRLLVL.

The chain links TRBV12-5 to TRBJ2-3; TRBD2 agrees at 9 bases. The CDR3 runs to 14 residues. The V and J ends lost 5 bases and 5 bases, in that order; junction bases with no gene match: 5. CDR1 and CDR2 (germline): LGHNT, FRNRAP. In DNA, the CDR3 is TGTGCTAGTGGTAAGACTAGCGGTGAAGATACGCAGTATTTT. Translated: CASGKTSGEDTQYF.

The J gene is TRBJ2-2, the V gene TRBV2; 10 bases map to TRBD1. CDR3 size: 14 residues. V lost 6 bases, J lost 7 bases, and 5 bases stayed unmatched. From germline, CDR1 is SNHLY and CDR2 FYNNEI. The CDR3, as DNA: TGTGCCAGCAGAACCGGGACAGGGGTCGGGGAGCTGTTTTTT. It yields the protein CASRTGTGVGELFF.